This T cell receptor (beta chain) appears in the sequencing data of a study of identical twins. Study-wide points: Where beta out-of-frame sequences were concerned, excess twin sharing was weaker. Analyses based on zero insertions could be partly confounded by invariant MAIT and iNKT cells.

The CDR3 runs to 13 residues. Germline V gene lookup returns CDR1 SEHNR and CDR2 FQNEAQ (reference sequence). Trimming removed 0 bases from V and 5 bases from J, with 7 bases in between. This clonotype was seen only a few times. Its target is not known. One entry per CDR3 protein, called by TCRdb with MiXCR from the 5' RACE reads. The table has 500,000 to 650,000 distinct CDR3 sequences, roughly 7.1% seen once; the top ten hold approximately 1.5%. These sequences were also reported in another study, on yellow fever vaccine responses in identical twins. From that report: Twins' vaccine T cell responses were reported to seem partly convergent and partly personalized.

This receptor was identified in a woman aged 18 to 35 in good health. The chain employs TRBV7-9 and TRBJ1-1; D ambiguous. The source material was PBMCs. The CDR3, as DNA: TGTGCCAGCAGCTTAGCCATAGGAACTGAAGCTTTCTTT. Translation gives CASSLAIGTEAFF.